This is a list of T cell receptor beta chains from one sample in a study of Graves' ophthalmopathy and Graves' hyperthyroidism. TCRdb re-called the multiplex PCR reads with MiXCR, one entry per CDR3 protein. The table has 500,000 to 700,000 distinct CDR3 sequences, about 20% seen once. Sequencing was carried out using peripheral blood. These TCRs come from a woman aged 18-30 years with stable Graves' hyperthyroidism. Some clones in this sample may be carry-over from other donors' samples. The CDR3 runs from the conserved cysteine through the conserved F or W. D genes are given only for firm matches. Not every row has a clone size; where given, it reads once, few, many or a size class.

TRBD2,15,few,TRBV20-1,TRBJ2-5,CSAPRLAGRPETQYF,TGCAGTGCTCCAAGACTAGCGGGACGACCTGAGACCCAGTACTTC
TRBD1,13,many,TRBV20-1,TRBJ1-5,CSANTGGYQPQHF,TGCAGTGCTAATACAGGGGGTTATCAGCCCCAGCATTTT
NA,13,few,TRBV19,TRBJ1-2,CASSRQISYGYTF,TGTGCCAGTAGTCGACAGATAAGTTATGGCTACACCTTC
TRBD1,16,NA,TRBV18,TRBJ2-5,CASSFFRGLELETQYF,TGTGCCAGCTCCTTCTTCAGGGGGCTGGAGTTGGAGACCCAGTACTTC
NA,14,many,TRBV29-1,TRBJ1-5,CSVLQTDSNQPQHF,TGCAGCGTTCTCCAGACAGATAGCAATCAGCCCCAGCATTTT
TRBD2,14,many,TRBV12-3/TRBV12-4,TRBJ2-5,CASHSGGVGETQYF,TGTGCCAGCCACTCGGGGGGGGTAGGAGAGACCCAGTACTTC
TRBD1,15,many,TRBV5-1,TRBJ1-1,CASSLETGVKTEAFF,TGCGCCAGCAGCTTGGAGACAGGGGTGAAAACTGAAGCTTTCTTT
NA,16,many,TRBV28,TRBJ2-1,CASSPPPPGPYNEQFF,TGTGCCAGCAGTCCACCCCCCCCCGGCCCCTACAATGAGCAGTTCTTC
NA,14,once,TRBV24-1,TRBJ1-5,CATSDPTENQAQHF,TGTGCCACCAGTGATCCAACAGAGAATCAGGCCCAGCATTTT
NA,12,many,TRBV28,TRBJ2-5,CASNTGGETQYF,TGTGCCAGCAATACGGGTGGGGAGACCCAGTACTTC
TRBD1,13,once,TRBV7-9,TRBJ1-2,CASSLTGTLGYTF,TGTGCCAGCAGCTTGACAGGGACTCTCGGCTACACCTTC
NA,13,many,TRBV11-3,TRBJ2-4,CASSSRTADIQYF,TGTGCCAGCAGCTCCCGCACCGCAGACATTCAGTACTTC
TRBD2,16,many,TRBV11-2,TRBJ2-5,CASSTGLAGGLETQYF,TGTGCCAGCAGTACCGGACTAGCGGGGGGGCTTGAGACCCAGTACTTC
NA,12,many,TRBV6-1,TRBJ1-6,CASSIGNSPLHF,TGTGCCAGCAGTATCGGGAATTCACCCCTCCACTTT
NA,14,many,TRBV2,TRBJ2-2,CASSERRNTGELFF,TGTGCCAGCAGTGAAAGGAGGAACACCGGGGAGCTGTTTTTT
NA,10,many,TRBV19,TRBJ1-2,CASRGVGYTF,TGTGCCAGTAGAGGAGTAGGCTACACCTTC
NA,13,few,TRBV12-3/TRBV12-4,TRBJ1-2,CASKPQGYYGYTF,TGTGCCAGCAAACCTCAGGGATACTATGGCTACACCTTC
TRBD1,15,many,TRBV9,TRBJ1-6,CASSGTGAGDSPLHF,TGTGCCAGCAGCGGTACAGGGGCTGGTGATTCACCCCTCCACTTT
TRBD1,14,NA,TRBV19,TRBJ1-1,CASGTGGGGSEAFF,TGTGCCAGTGGTACAGGGGGCGGGGGTTCTGAAGCTTTCTTT
NA,16,many,TRBV5-4,TRBJ1-6,CASKQGVRPDNSPLHF,TGTGCCAGCAAGCAGGGTGTGAGGCCAGATAATTCACCCCTCCACTTT
TRBD2,15,many,TRBV7-2,TRBJ2-7,CASSLTSGNSYEQYF,TGTGCCAGCAGCTTAACTAGCGGGAACTCCTACGAGCAGTACTTC
NA,15,few,TRBV13,TRBJ1-2,CASSLRTGAGYGYTF,TGTGCCAGCAGCTTACGCACAGGAGCAGGTTATGGCTACACCTTC
TRBD1,12,many,TRBV6-1,TRBJ1-1,CASRPGTVEAFF,TGTGCCAGCCGTCCCGGGACAGTTGAAGCTTTCTTT
TRBD2,15,few,TRBV6-1,TRBJ2-2,CASTGEAGAGGELFF,TGTGCCAGCACTGGAGAGGCGGGAGCGGGCGGGGAGCTGTTTTTT
NA,19,few,TRBV15,TRBJ2-6,CATSREAGGRFSGANVLTF,TGTGCCACCAGCAGAGAGGCAGGGGGGAGGTTCTCTGGGGCCAACGTCCTGACTTTC
NA,16,many,TRBV28,TRBJ1-2,CASSGEGHRQRYGYTF,TGTGCCAGCAGTGGGGAGGGACACCGCCAACGATATGGCTACACCTTC
TRBD2,19,NA,TRBV12-3/TRBV12-4,TRBJ2-2,CASRFRLTSGGAKDGELFF,TGTGCCAGCAGATTCCGTTTGACTAGCGGGGGGGCGAAAGACGGGGAGCTGTTTTTT
NA,12,NA,TRBV30,TRBJ2-7,CAWSSGAGEQYF,TGTGCCTGGAGTTCCGGGGCTGGCGAGCAGTACTTC
TRBD1,16,many,TRBV2,TRBJ1-1,CASSEGLDRGETEAFF,TGTGCCAGCAGCGAAGGCCTTGACAGGGGGGAAACTGAAGCTTTCTTT
NA,11,many,TRBV12-3/TRBV12-4,TRBJ1-1,CASSFLGEAFF,TGTGCCAGCAGTTTTCTTGGTGAAGCTTTCTTT
TRBD1,15,once,TRBV19,TRBJ1-1,CASLEPTGVNTEAFF,TGTGCCAGTTTAGAACCGACAGGGGTGAACACTGAAGCTTTCTTT
NA,12,many,TRBV15,TRBJ1-1,CATSKILPGAFF,TGTGCCACCAGCAAAATCTTACCGGGGGCTTTCTTT
TRBD2,15,few,TRBV3-1,TRBJ2-7,CASSQGTSESYEQYF,TGTGCCAGCAGCCAAGGGACTAGCGAATCCTACGAGCAGTACTTC